A single sample is the source of the 14 T cell receptor beta chains below, sequenced in a study of cytomegalovirus exposure and HLA in healthy donors. In the PCR, 60 Vbeta and 13 Jbeta primers were used. Sequencing was performed with immunoSEQ multiplex PCR; in TCRdb, only in-frame clones are kept and a portion is missing. Of under 250,000 clones in the sample, 75% to 80% were seen once. Sequenced input: PBMCs. Every receptor here comes from a male donor in good health and CMV-seronegative.

This chain links TRBV15 with TRBJ1-1; 7 nucleotides align to TRBD1. This CDR3 is 16 amino acids long. Trimming removed 3 bases from V and 1 base from J; junction bases left unmatched: 8. Germline-derived CDR1 and CDR2 are LNHNV and YYDKDF (reference sequence). The CDR3 DNA reads TGTGCCACCAGCAGCTTCGACAGGGATGGGAACACTGAAGCTTTCTTT. Its protein product is CATSSFDRDGNTEAFF.

Only one count was recorded for this clone. The chain couples TRBV9 to TRBJ2-1, with 8 bases fitting TRBD2. Germline CDR1 SGDLS, CDR2 YYNGEE. The CDR3 runs 16 residues. V dropped 3 bases and J dropped 7; count of bases not matched to a gene: 12. The CDR3 here is CASSGPWAGGGNEQFF. The CDR3 coding sequence is TGTGCCAGCAGCGGCCCCTGGGCGGGAGGTGGAAATGAGCAGTTCTTC.

With regard to this clone: The same CDR3 can be traced to other DNA sequences in this sample. The V and J genes are TRBV7-2 and TRBJ2-3; TRBD2 aligns across 9 bases. Unmatched junction bases numbered 5, after V lost 4 bases and J lost 3 bases. The CDR3 covers 15 residues. Germline values: CDR1 SGHTA, CDR2 FQGNSA. CDR3 DNA: TGTGCCAGCAGCTCAGCGGGGGGATTAACAGATACGCAGTATTTT. This translates into CASSSAGGLTDTQYF.

CDR3 DNA: TGCGCCAGCAGCTTGGTAGACGGCGGGTTCTCTGGAAACACCATATATTTT. It translates to CASSLVDGGFSGNTIYF. The V and J genes are TRBV5-1 and TRBJ1-3; no clear D gene. The CDR3 extends over 17 amino acids. The germline V and J ends were trimmed by 0 bases and 0 bases, with 13 bases remaining between them. Looked up from germline, CDR1 is SGHRS and CDR2 is YFSETQ.

This chain joins TRBV5-1 and TRBJ2-5; 10 bases map to TRBD1. Per germline, CDR1 SGHRS and CDR2 YFSETQ. After removal of 0 bases from V and 1 base from J, the junction contained 0 bases not matched to a gene. The CDR3 contains 15 residues. The CDR3 nucleotides are TGCGCCAGCAGCTTGGGGGACAGGGGCCAAGAGACCCAGTACTTC. Amino acid sequence: CASSLGDRGQETQYF.

This clone was seen only a few times. This chain links TRBV28 with TRBJ2-7; TRBD2 agrees at 11 bases. Germline V gene data show CDR1 as MDHEN and CDR2 as SYDVKM. This CDR3 comprises 15 residues. Trimming cost V 5 bases and J 3 bases; bases outside gene matches: 6. The CDR3 sequence: CASSQHGLAGYEQYF. CDR3 sequence (DNA): TGTGCCAGCAGTCAACATGGACTAGCGGGCTACGAGCAGTACTTC.

The rearrangement joins TRBV30 to TRBJ1-4; TRBD1 matches at 8 bases. CDR1 is GTSNPN, CDR2 SVGIG, per germline (reference sequence). V shed 3 bases, J shed 3 bases, and the junction held 12 bases outside the gene matches. The CDR3 is 17 amino acids. Here the CDR3 reads CAWRPGDRGIANEKLFF. The CDR3 bases are TGTGCCTGGAGACCAGGAGACAGGGGCATCGCTAATGAAAAACTGTTTTTT.

This clone showed up just once. This chain uses TRBV4-3 with TRBJ1-1; D not resolved. The CDR3 spans 14 residues. Germline V gene lookup returns CDR1 LGHNA and CDR2 YSLEER. The germline V and J ends were trimmed by 0 bases and 7 bases, with 12 bases remaining between them. The DNA for the CDR3 is TGCGCCAGCAGCCAAGATCGCGTGTATGGTGAAGCTTTCTTT. It is translated as CASSQDRVYGEAFF.

Written as DNA, the CDR3 is TGTGCCAGCAACCGGGAGTCAAGCACAGATACGCAGTATTTT. The encoded protein is CASNRESSTDTQYF. V and J are TRBV27 and TRBJ2-3; TRBD2 might be the D (6 bases). This CDR3 is 14 amino acids long. Germline V gene lookup returns CDR1 MNHEY and CDR2 SMNVEV (reference sequence). The V end lost 7 bases, the J end lost 0 bases, and 11 bases lay between the germline ends.

This chain uses TRBV5-5 with TRBJ2-4, with a possible D match to TRBD1 (6 bases). Looked up from germline, CDR1 is SGHKS and CDR2 is YYEKEE (reference sequence). Between the trimmed V and J ends, which lost 4 bases and 6 bases, there was a span of 14 bases. There are 14 residues in the CDR3. DNA of the CDR3: TGTGCCAGCAGCCGACAGGCCCCGGGAAACATTCAGTACTTC. Translation: CASSRQAPGNIQYF.

This clone was counted a few times. The chain combines TRBV4-2 with TRBJ2-5; 7 nucleotides agree with TRBD2. V shed 2 bases and J 4 bases; nucleotides not matched to a gene: 1. Germline V gene sequence: CDR1 LGHNA, CDR2 YNFKEQ. This CDR3 spans 13 amino acids. This CDR3 is CASSQLAAETQYF. As DNA, the CDR3 is TGTGCCAGCAGCCAACTAGCGGCAGAGACCCAGTACTTC.

CDR3 coding DNA: TGTGCCACCAGCAGCGGGACAGGGAGGGGCAATCAGCCCCAGCATTTT. Protein product: CATSSGTGRGNQPQHF. The chain links TRBV15 to TRBJ1-5; 9 nucleotides align to TRBD1. V lost 3 bases and J lost 2; bases outside the gene matches: 5. CDR3 size: 16 residues. From germline, CDR1 is LNHNV and CDR2 YYDKDF (reference sequence).

This rearrangement joins TRBV2 to TRBJ1-1; TRBD1 might be the D (5 bases). The CDR3 is made up of 15 amino acids. CDR1 is SNHLY, CDR2 FYNNEI, per germline. Trimming took off 5 bases at V and 1 base at J, with 14 bases between the two ends. The CDR3 is CASSFGRGGNTEAFF. CDR3 nucleotide sequence: TGTGCCAGCAGTTTCGGACGGGGGGGGAACACTGAAGCTTTCTTT.

The rearrangement uses TRBV2 and TRBJ1-2, with a weak D call TRBD1 (5 bases). V gave up 0 bases and J gave up 1 base, with 12 bases separating them. The V gene's germline CDR1 is SNHLY and CDR2 FYNNEI. CDR3 length equals 16 residues. The CDR3 nucleotides read TGTGCCAGCAGTGAAGCGGTTGGGGCGGATAACTATGGCTACACCTTC. Translated: CASSEAVGADNYGYTF.